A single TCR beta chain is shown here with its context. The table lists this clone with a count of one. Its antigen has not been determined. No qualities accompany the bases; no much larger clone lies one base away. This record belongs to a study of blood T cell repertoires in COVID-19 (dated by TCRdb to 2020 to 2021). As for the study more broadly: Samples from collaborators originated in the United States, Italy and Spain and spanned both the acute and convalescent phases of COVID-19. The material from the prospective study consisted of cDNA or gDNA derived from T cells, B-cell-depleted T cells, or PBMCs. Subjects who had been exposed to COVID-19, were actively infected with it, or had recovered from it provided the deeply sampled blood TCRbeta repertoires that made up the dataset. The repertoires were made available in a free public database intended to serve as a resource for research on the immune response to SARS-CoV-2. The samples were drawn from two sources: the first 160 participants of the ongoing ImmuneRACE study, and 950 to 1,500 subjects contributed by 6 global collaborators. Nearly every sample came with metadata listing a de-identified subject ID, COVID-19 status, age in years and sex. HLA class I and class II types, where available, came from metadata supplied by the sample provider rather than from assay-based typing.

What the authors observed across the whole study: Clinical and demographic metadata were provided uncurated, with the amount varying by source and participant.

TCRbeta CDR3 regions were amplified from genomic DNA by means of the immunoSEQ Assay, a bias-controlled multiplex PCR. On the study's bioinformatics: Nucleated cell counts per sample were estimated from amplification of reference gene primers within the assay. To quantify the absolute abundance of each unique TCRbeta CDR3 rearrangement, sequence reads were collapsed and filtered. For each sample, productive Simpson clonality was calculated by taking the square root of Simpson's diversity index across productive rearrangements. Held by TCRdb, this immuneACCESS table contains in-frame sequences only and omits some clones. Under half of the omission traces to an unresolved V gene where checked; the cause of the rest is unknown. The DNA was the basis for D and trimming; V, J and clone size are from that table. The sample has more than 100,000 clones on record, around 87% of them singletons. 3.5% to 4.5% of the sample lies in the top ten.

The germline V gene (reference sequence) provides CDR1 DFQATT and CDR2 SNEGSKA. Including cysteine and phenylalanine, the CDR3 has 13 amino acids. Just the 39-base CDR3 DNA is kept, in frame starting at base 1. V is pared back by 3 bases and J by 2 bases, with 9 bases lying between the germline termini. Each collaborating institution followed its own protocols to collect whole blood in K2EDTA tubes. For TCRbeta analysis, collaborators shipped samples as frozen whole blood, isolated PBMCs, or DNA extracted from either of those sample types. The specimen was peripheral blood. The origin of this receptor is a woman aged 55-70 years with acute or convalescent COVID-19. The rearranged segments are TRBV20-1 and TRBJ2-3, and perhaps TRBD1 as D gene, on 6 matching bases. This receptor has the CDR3 CSASRTVTDTQYF. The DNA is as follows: TGCAGTGCTAGTCGGACAGTCACAGATACGCAGTATTTT.